This T cell receptor beta chain appears in the sequencing data of a study of blood T cell repertoires in COVID-19. There are 16 residues in the CDR3. Germline trimming cut 4 bases from V and 3 bases from J; bases unmatched to any gene: 9. Germline loops: CDR1 SGHAT, CDR2 FQNNGV. The table came from immunoSEQ multiplex PCR; TCRdb's copy has only in-frame clones and leaves some out. The data show fewer than 450,000 clones, 90% seen once. The sequence derives from a man aged 18 to 35 who had recovered from COVID-19. J is TRBJ1-2 and V is TRBV11-2, with 9 bases identical to TRBD1. Sample: PBMCs or T cells enriched from blood (not recorded which). The CDR3 region is CASSSQEQGADYGYTF. In DNA form, the CDR3 reads TGTGCCAGCAGCTCCCAGGAACAGGGGGCTGACTATGGCTACACCTTC. Complete variable domain (other parts from reference TRBV11-2 and TRBJ1-2): EAGVAQSPRYKIIEKRQSVAFWCNPISGHATLYWYQQILGQGPKLLIQFQNNGVVDDSQLPKDRFSAERLKGVDSTLKIQPAKLEDSAVYLCASSSQEQGADYGYTFGSGTRLTVV.